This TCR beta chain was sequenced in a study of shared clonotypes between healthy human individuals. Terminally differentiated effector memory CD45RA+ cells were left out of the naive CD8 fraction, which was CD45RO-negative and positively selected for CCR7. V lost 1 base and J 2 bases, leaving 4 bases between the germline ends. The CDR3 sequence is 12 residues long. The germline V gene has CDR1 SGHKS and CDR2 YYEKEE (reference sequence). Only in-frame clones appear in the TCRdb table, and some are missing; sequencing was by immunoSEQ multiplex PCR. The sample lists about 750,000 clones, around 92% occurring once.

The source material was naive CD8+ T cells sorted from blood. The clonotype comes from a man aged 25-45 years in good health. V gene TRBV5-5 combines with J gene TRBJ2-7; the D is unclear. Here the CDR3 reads CASSLTTYEQYF. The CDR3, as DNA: TGTGCCAGCAGCTTGACGACCTACGAGCAGTACTTC.